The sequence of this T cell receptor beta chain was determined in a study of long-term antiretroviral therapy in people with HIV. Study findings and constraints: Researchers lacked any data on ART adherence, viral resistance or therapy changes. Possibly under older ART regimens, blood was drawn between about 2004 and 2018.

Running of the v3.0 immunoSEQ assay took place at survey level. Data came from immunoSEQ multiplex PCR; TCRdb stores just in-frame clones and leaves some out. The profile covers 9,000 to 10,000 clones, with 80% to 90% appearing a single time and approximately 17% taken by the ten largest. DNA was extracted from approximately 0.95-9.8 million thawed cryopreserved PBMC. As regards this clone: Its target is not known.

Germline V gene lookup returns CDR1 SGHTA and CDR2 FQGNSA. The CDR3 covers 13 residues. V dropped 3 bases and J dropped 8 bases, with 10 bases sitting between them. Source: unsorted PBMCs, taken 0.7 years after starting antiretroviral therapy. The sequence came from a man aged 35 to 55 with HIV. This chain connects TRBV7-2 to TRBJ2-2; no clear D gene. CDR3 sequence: CASSFRQVGELFF. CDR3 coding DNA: TGTGCCAGCAGCTTTCGGCAAGTAGGGGAGCTGTTTTTT.